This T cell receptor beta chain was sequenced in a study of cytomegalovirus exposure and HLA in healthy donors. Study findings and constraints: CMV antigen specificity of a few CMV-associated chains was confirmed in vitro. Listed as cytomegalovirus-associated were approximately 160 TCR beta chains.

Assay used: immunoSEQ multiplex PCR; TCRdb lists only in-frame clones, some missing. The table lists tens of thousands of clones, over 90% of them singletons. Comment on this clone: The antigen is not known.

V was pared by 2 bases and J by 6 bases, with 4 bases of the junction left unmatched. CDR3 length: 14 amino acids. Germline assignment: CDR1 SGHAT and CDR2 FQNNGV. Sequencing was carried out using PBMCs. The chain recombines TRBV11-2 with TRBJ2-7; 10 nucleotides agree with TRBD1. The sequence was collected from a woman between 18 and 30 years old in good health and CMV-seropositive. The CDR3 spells CASSLRTGGAEQYF. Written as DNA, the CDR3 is TGTGCCAGCAGCTTAAGGACAGGGGGAGCCGAGCAGTACTTC.